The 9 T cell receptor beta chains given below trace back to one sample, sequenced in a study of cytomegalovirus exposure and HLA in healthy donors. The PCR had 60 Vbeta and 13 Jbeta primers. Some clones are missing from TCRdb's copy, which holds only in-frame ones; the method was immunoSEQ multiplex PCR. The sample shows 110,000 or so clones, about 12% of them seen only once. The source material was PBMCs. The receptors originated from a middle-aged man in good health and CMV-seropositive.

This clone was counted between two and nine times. The CDR3 nucleotides are TGCGCCAGCAGCGTTGGCGGGAGCTCCTACAATGAGCAGTTCTTC. Protein: CASSVGGSSYNEQFF. The rearrangement uses TRBV5-1 and TRBJ2-1, with 7 bases that match TRBD2. CDR3 length: 15 residues. CDR1 and CDR2 from the germline V gene are SGHRS and YFSETQ. Losses at the gene ends were 4 bases for V and 0 bases for J; bases not matched to a gene: 4. Complete variable domain (other parts from reference TRBV5-1 and TRBJ2-1): KAGVTQTPRYLIKTRGQQVTLSCSPISGHRSVSWYQQTPGQGLQFLFEYFSETQRNKGNFPGRFSGRQFSNSRSEMNVSTLELGDSALYLCASSVGGSSYNEQFFGPGTRLTVL.

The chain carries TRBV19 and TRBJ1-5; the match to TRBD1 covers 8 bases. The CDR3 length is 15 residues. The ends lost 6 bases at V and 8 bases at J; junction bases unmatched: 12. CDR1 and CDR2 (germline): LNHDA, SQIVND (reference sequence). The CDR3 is CASSLTGGSIEPQHF. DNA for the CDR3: TGTGCCAGTAGCCTCACAGGGGGTAGCATTGAGCCCCAGCATTTT.

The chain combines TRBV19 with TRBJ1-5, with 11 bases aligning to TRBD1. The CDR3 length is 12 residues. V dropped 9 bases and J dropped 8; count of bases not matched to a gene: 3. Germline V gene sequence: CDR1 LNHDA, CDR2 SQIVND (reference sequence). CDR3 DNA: TGTGCCAGCCGGGACAGGGGGGAGCCCCAGCATTTT. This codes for CASRDRGEPQHF.

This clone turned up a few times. In nucleotides, the CDR3 is TGTGCCAGCAGCTTAGTAGGTGAGCGGGGCGAAAACTACGAGCAGTACTTC. Residues: CASSLVGERGENYEQYF. This rearrangement joins TRBV7-9 to TRBJ2-7; 7 bases are shared with TRBD2. Germline V gene data show CDR1 as SEHNR and CDR2 as FQNEAQ (reference sequence). The CDR3 is 17 residues long. The V and J ends lost 1 base and 3 bases, in that order; junction bases with no gene match: 12.

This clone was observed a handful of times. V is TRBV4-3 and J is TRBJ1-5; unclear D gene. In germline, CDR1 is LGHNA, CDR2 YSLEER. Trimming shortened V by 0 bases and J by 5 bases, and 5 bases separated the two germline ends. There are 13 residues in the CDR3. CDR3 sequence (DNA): TGCGCCAGCAGCCAAGATCTATATCAGCCCCAGCATTTT. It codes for CASSQDLYQPQHF.

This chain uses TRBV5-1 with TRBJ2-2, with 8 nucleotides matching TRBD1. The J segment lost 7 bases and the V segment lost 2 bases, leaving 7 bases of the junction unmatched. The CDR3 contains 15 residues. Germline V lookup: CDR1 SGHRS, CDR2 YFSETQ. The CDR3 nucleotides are TGCGCCAGCAGCTTAAGGACAGGGACGATCGGGGAGCTGTTTTTT. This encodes CASSLRTGTIGELFF.

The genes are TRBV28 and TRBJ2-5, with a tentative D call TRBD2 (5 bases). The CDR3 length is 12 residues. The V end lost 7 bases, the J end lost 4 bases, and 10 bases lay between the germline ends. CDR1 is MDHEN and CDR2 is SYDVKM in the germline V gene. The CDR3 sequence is CASMGEIETQYF. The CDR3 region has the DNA TGTGCCAGCATGGGAGAGATAGAGACCCAGTACTTC.

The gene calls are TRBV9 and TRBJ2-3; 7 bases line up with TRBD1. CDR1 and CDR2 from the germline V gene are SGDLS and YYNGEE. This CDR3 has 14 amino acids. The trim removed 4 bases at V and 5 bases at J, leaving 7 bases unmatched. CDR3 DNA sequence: TGTGCCAGCAGCAGCGCCAGGGGGTTAGATACGCAGTATTTT. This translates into CASSSARGLDTQYF.

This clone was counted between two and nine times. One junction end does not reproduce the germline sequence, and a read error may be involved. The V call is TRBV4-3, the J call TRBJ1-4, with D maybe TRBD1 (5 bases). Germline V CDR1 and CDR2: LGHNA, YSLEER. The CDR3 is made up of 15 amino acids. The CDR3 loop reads CASSQPDSTNEKLFF. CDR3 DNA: TGCGCCAGCAGCCAGCCTGACAGTACTAACGAAAAACTGTTTTTT.